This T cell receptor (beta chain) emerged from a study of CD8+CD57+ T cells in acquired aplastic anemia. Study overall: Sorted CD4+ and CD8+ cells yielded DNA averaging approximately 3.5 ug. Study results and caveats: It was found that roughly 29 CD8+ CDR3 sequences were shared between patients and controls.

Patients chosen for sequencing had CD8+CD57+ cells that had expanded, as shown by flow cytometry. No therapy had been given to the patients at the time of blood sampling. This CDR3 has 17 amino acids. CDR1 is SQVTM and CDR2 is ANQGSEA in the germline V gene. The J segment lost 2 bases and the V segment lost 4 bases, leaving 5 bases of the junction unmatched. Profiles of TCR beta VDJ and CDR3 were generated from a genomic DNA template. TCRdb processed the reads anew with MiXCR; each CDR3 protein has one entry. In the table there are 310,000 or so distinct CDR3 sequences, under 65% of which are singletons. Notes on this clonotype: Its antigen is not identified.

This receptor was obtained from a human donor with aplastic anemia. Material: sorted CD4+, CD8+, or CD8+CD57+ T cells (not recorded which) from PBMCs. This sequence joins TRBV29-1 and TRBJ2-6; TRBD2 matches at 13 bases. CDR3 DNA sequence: TGCAGCGTTGCCAGGGGGACTAGCGGGGCTGGGGCCAACGTCCTGACTTTC. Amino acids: CSVARGTSGAGANVLTF.